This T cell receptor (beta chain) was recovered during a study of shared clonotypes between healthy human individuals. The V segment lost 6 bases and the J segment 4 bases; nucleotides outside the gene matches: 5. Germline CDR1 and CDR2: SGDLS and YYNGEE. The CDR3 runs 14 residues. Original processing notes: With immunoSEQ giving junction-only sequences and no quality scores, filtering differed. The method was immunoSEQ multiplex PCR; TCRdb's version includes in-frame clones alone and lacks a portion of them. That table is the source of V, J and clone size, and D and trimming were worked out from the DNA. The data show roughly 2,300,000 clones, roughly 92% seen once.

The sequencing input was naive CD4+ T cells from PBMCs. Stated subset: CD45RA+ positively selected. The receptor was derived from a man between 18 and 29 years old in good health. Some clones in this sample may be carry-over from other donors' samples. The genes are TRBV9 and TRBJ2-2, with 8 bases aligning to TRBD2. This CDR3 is CASKREWSTGELFF. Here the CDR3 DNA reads TGTGCCAGCAAGCGGGAGTGGAGCACCGGGGAGCTGTTTTTT.